The text below deals with one T cell receptor (beta chain). Localized lung adenocarcinoma, a non-small cell lung cancer, affected the donors. The data are from a study of CD4 and CD8 cells across lung adenocarcinoma regions. TCRdb re-called the PCR reads with MiXCR, one entry per CDR3 protein. The data hold fewer than 20,000 distinct CDR3 sequences, with roughly half observed a single time. The CDR3 spans 11 residues. Germline V gene data show CDR1 as MNHEY and CDR2 as SMNVEV (reference sequence). Trimming cost V 2 bases and J 8 bases, with 4 bases left between them. Material for sequencing was CD8+ T cells from the center of a lung tumor. The TCR comes from a female donor with lung adenocarcinoma. The CD4 and CD8 labels of this study may be unreliable. The chain couples TRBV27 to TRBJ2-1; D is unclear. DNA of the CDR3: TGTGCCAGCAGTTTACTGGATGAGCAGTTCTTC. It codes for CASSLLDEQFF.